These T cell receptor beta chains were read from a single sample in a study of blood T cell repertoires in COVID-19. Method: immunoSEQ multiplex PCR; TCRdb's copy keeps in-frame clones and lacks some. The profile shows approximately 300,000 clones, 90% of them singletons. The source material was peripheral blood. The receptors originated from a woman aged 25 to 39 with COVID-19, enrolled during active disease. Each CDR3 is given without its conserved first and last residue. Some rows have no size entry. The others give once, few or many, or a class for an expanded clone.

CDR3: ASSQGLGQGQGETQY; V: TRBV3-1/TRBV3-2; length: 15; size: -
CDR3: ASSQQGNTYEQY; V: TRBV19; length: 12; size: -
CDR3: ASSPGGSNEKLF; V: TRBV6-5; length: 12; size: -
CDR3: ASSNDRANTEAF; V: TRBV6-5; length: 12; size: -
CDR3: ASSVQGLGGELF; V: TRBV9; length: 12; size: few
CDR3: ASSGQGNTEAF; V: TRBV5-1; length: 11; size: -
CDR3: ASSPGLAGEPETQY; V: TRBV28; length: 14; size: -
CDR3: ASSEIKGDEQY; V: TRBV25-1; length: 11; size: -
CDR3: ASTLWTGGYSPLH; V: TRBV28; length: 13; size: -
CDR3: ASSPRGPGTNYGYT; V: TRBV19; length: 14; size: -
CDR3: ASRTASGSYEQY; V: TRBV6-5; length: 12; size: -
CDR3: ASSQGVGGYT; V: TRBV10-2; length: 10; size: -
CDR3: ASKVGDSRSPLH; V: TRBV27; length: 12; size: -